These 5 T cell receptor beta chains were sequenced from one sample in a study of CD8+CD57+ T cells in acquired aplastic anemia. TCR beta VDJ and CDR3 were profiled, and genomic DNA was the template. TCRdb reprocessed the reads with MiXCR, giving one entry per CDR3 protein. The sample comprises approximately 81,000 distinct CDR3 sequences, under 50% of which are singletons, and 66% rests with the top ten. Specimen: sorted CD4+, CD8+, or CD8+CD57+ T cells (not recorded which) from PBMCs. All receptors derive from a human donor in good health, serving as a control.

This clonotype was picked up many times. J is TRBJ1-1 and V is TRBV20-1; the D gene is possibly TRBD1 (5 bases). CDR1 is DFQATT, CDR2 SNEGSKA, per germline (reference sequence). The CDR3 totals 13 residues. With 7 bases removed from V and 0 bases from J, the gap between germline ends came to 12 bases. CDR3 in DNA: TGCAGTGGGGAGGGGACCATGAACACTGAAGCTTTCTTT. Its translation is CSGEGTMNTEAFF.

This clonotype came up a few times. V is TRBV10-3 and J is TRBJ1-1, with D unclear. V dropped 6 bases and J dropped 8 bases, with 10 bases sitting between them. The CDR3 is made up of 11 amino acids. Germline V gene lookup returns CDR1 ENHRY and CDR2 SYGVKD. The CDR3 loop is CAIRLHEEAFF. The CDR3 region has the DNA TGTGCCATCAGGCTCCACGAAGAAGCTTTCTTT.

The chain couples TRBV7-8 to TRBJ1-6, with D possibly being TRBD1 (6 bases). With 2 bases removed from V and 9 bases from J, the gap between germline ends came to 11 bases. Per the germline V gene, CDR1 is SGHVS and CDR2 is FQNEAQ. This CDR3 is 14 amino acids long. CDR3 DNA sequence: TGTGCCAGCAGCTTATCGGGGGGCGCTTCACCCCTCCACTTT. As protein: CASSLSGGASPLHF.

In the case of this clonotype: A much larger clone lies one base from this, so it may be a read error. Written as DNA, the CDR3 is TGTGCCAGTAGTATAGCCCACTACTCGAGGGGTACCTGCGAGCAGTACTTC. This translates into CASSIAHYSRGTCEQYF. V and J are TRBV19 and TRBJ2-7; D tentatively fits TRBD1 or TRBD2 (5 bases each). The CDR3 is 17 amino acids. In germline, CDR1 is LNHDA, CDR2 SQIVND (reference sequence). V was clipped by 1 base and J by 6 bases, with 22 bases between them.

The count of this clonotype is one. The rearrangement joins TRBV7-2 to TRBJ2-3, with D perhaps assigned TRBD1 or TRBD2 (5 bases each). Trimming stripped 0 bases from V and 4 bases from J, with 11 bases between. Per the germline V gene, CDR1 is SGHTA and CDR2 is FQGNSA. The CDR3 sequence is 15 residues long. The CDR3 region has the DNA TGTGCCAGCAGCTTAGCTTTCGGGACGGCAGATACGCAGTATTTT. This gives the protein CASSLAFGTADTQYF.